Below, one T cell receptor (beta chain) is given with its context. Construction of the TCR beta libraries employed iRepertoire HTBI primers in conjunction with Arm-PCR of CDR3 regions. MiXCR was run by TCRdb on the multiplex PCR reads, yielding one entry per CDR3 protein. The table has 400,000 to 450,000 distinct CDR3 sequences, approximately 16% seen once. Unmatched junction bases numbered 4, after V lost 0 bases and J lost 2 bases. The CDR3 totals 15 residues. Germline V gene data show CDR1 as MNHEY and CDR2 as SVGEGT. The data stem from a study of regulatory T cells in long-lasting Graves disease. Time point meaning: newly diagnosed GD, antithyroid drugs for less than 3 months. Extracted PBMC RNA gave rise to the TCR library. Patients of an endocrinology department in Xi'an, China, were included. The data also belong to a second study, concerning T cells in Graves' hyperthyroidism and ophthalmopathy. In that study: HTBI primers drove first-round RT-PCR of the TCR CDR3. Appearing also in blood were most of the thyroid clonotypes expanded above 0.001. In validation, the model predicted ophthalmopathy. These predictions came a median about 6.2 months before onset.

This sequence joins TRBV6-2 or TRBV6-3 and TRBJ2-7; 7 bases are a match to TRBD2. This receptor was identified in a woman in her twenties or thirties with Graves disease. This sample comprised peripheral blood mononuclear cells (PBMCs), obtained at new diagnosis, from a patient treated with antithyroid drugs. The CDR3 nucleotides are TGTGCCAGCAGTTACTCGAAGGGACTACCCTACGAGCAGTACTTC. It yields the protein CASSYSKGLPYEQYF.